This T cell receptor (beta chain) was identified during a study of T cell repertoires in cytomegalovirus infection. The overall study: Indications of both CMV infection and matching HLA type were provided by public TCR beta signatures.

CDR1 is LNHDA and CDR2 is SQIVND in the germline V gene (reference sequence). Trimming left V 5 bases short and J 4 bases short, with 15 bases between. This CDR3 has 15 residues. TCRdb fed the reads into MiXCR, producing one record per CDR3 protein. Of approximately 500,000 distinct CDR3 sequences listed, 16% were seen once; the top ten hold roughly a quarter. The clonotype originates from a human donor in good health (CMV status not recorded). Some clones in this sample may be carry-over from other donors' samples. This sequence joins TRBV19 and TRBJ1-5; no reliable D call. Sequenced material: CD8+ T cells from PBMCs. In DNA, the CDR3 is TGTGCCAGTAGTTCCCCCGGTCGAAGGAATCAGCCCCAGCATTTT. This sequence encodes CASSSPGRRNQPQHF.